This T cell receptor (beta chain) is from a study of T-cell memory formation after mild COVID-19. Broader study findings: Day 15 to 85 contracting clones showed balanced CD4/CD8; day 15 to 37 expanders favored CD4+.

5'RACE primed from the constant segment yielded TCR alpha and TCR beta cDNA libraries bearing sample barcodes and UMIs. One entry per CDR3 protein, called by TCRdb with MiXCR from the 5' RACE reads. The sample yields about 260,000 distinct CDR3 sequences, under 20% seen once. This clonotype was seen a few times. Its cognate antigen is unknown. CDR3 length: 13 amino acids. CDR1 and CDR2 from the germline V gene are SEHNR and FQNEAQ (reference sequence). Trimming pared 5 bases from V and 5 bases from J, leaving 11 bases between. This receptor was obtained from a man between 18 and 29 years old who had mild COVID-19 (a few samples of this study predate the infection). Cell type and time point are not known. The chain is built from TRBV7-9 and TRBJ2-3, with D perhaps matching TRBD1 (6 bases). Sample: PBMCs or a T cell subset sorted from them (not recorded which). CDR3: CASSELQGDTQYF. The DNA for the CDR3 is TGTGCCAGCAGCGAACTACAGGGAGATACGCAGTATTTT.